Following are 20 T cell receptor beta chains from one sample sequenced in a study of naive and memory T cell subsets. An equimolar mix of two oligonucleotides served as the beta constant-region primer for TRBC1 and TRBC2. Ligated cDNA was amplified by four rounds of PCR with nested alpha and beta constant-region primers and SP2. TCRdb used MiXCR to reprocess the UMI-ligation and nested PCR reads, holding one entry per CDR3 protein. The sample includes tens of thousands of distinct CDR3 sequences, roughly 9.3% of them seen just once. Sequenced material: naive CD8+ T cells from blood. The receptors were gathered from a human donor in good health.

The rearrangement joins TRBV28 to TRBJ2-5; D is possibly TRBD1 (5 bases). V was clipped by 7 bases and J by 5 bases, with 20 bases between them. Germline lookup yields CDR1 MDHEN and CDR2 SYDVKM. The CDR3 sequence is 15 residues long. CDR3 DNA sequence: TGTGCCAGCACCCAACCCCGGGCCAGGGCGGAGACCCAGTACTTC. Its translation is CASTQPRARAETQYF. The full variable domain, completed using reference TRBV28 and TRBJ2-5, is DVKVTQSSRYLVKRTGEKVFLECVQDMDHENMFWYRQDPGLGLRLIYFSYDVKMKEKGDIPEGYSVSREKKERFSLILESASTNQTSMYLCASTQPRARAETQYFGPGTRLLVL.

This clonotype was observed at least ten times. This chain links TRBV29-1 with TRBJ2-3; TRBD2 matches at 7 bases. Germline V gene lookup returns CDR1 SQVTM and CDR2 ANQGSEA. V shed 2 bases and J 5 bases; nucleotides not matched to a gene: 10. The CDR3 runs 15 residues. CDR3 in amino acids: CSVEFFKREVDTQYF. The CDR3 region has the DNA TGCAGCGTTGAATTCTTTAAACGGGAGGTAGATACGCAGTATTTT.

This sequence joins TRBV28 and TRBJ2-7; 7 bases fit TRBD2. Per the germline V gene, CDR1 is MDHEN and CDR2 is SYDVKM. The CDR3 is 17 amino acids. The junction had 19 bases not matched to a gene; V was cut back by 4 bases and J by 7 bases. This CDR3 is CASSYQPWRESGDEQYF. The CDR3 DNA is TGTGCCAGCAGTTACCAACCTTGGCGGGAGTCCGGGGATGAGCAGTACTTC.

This clonotype was picked up many times. The chain couples TRBV20-1 to TRBJ1-1; a weak D match, TRBD1 (5 bases). The CDR3 consists of 12 residues. V was clipped by 5 bases and J by 7 bases, with 14 bases between them. CDR1 is DFQATT, CDR2 SNEGSKA, per germline (reference sequence). CDR3 sequence reads: CSAAPGLSEAFF. CDR3 sequence (DNA): TGCAGTGCTGCCCCAGGGTTGAGTGAAGCTTTCTTT.

In its sample, this clonotype was seen many times. The CDR3 DNA reads TGTGCCAGCTCACCCAACAGGGGTCGCAATGAGCAGTTCTTC. This encodes CASSPNRGRNEQFF. The chain joins TRBV27 to TRBJ2-1; the match to TRBD1 covers 7 bases. Unmatched junction bases numbered 10, after V lost 8 bases and J lost 6 bases. Germline V gene sequence: CDR1 MNHEY, CDR2 SMNVEV (reference sequence). The CDR3 loop spans 14 amino acids.

The chain is built from TRBV4-1 and TRBJ2-7; maybe TRBD2 (8 bases). Looked up from germline, CDR1 is MGHRA and CDR2 is YSYEKL. CDR3 length equals 14 residues. The V gene lost 4 bases and the J gene lost 6 bases, with 16 bases spanning the gap. The CDR3 here is CASSPREGAVEQYF. CDR3 nucleotide sequence: TGCGCCAGCAGCCCCCGGGAGGGGGCGGTCGAGCAGTACTTC.

This clonotype has just a few counts. V and J are TRBV27 and TRBJ2-5; D not resolved. The CDR3 length is 13 residues. V shed 2 bases and J shed 3 bases, with 7 bases lying between them. The germline V gene has CDR1 MNHEY and CDR2 SMNVEV (reference sequence). This chain's CDR3 is CASSLISKETQYF. CDR3 sequence (DNA): TGTGCCAGCAGTTTAATCTCGAAAGAGACCCAGTACTTC.

This clonotype has just a few counts. This rearrangement joins TRBV7-2 to TRBJ2-7, with 13 bases aligning to TRBD2. Trimming at V came to 5 bases and at J to 2 bases, leaving 15 bases not matched to a gene. Per germline, CDR1 SGHTA and CDR2 FQGNSA. There are 19 residues in the CDR3. CDR3 DNA: TGTGCCAGCAGCCTCAACACCCGACTAGCGGGAGGCCTGACCTACGAGCAGTACTTC. It codes for CASSLNTRLAGGLTYEQYF. The complete variable domain, with remaining parts taken from reference TRBV7-2 and TRBJ2-7, reads GAGVSQSPSNKVTEKGKDVELRCDPISGHTALYWYRQSLGQGLEFLIYFQGNSAPDKSGLPSDRFSAERTGGSVSTLTIQRTQQEDSAVYLCASSLNTRLAGGLTYEQYFGPGTRLTVT.

The chain joins TRBV20-1 to TRBJ2-7, with TRBD2 matching over 7 bases. V lost 1 base to trimming and J lost 5 bases; unmatched junction nucleotides: 8. This CDR3 contains 14 residues. Germline V gene data show CDR1 as DFQATT and CDR2 as SNEGSKA (reference sequence). CDR3 amino acids: CSARGRLAVHEQYF. The CDR3 region has the DNA TGCAGTGCTAGAGGACGGCTAGCGGTCCACGAGCAGTACTTC.

This clonotype showed up just a few times. The chain recombines TRBV29-1 with TRBJ1-1, with D perhaps matching TRBD1 (5 bases). Trimming removed 6 bases from V and 5 bases from J, with 19 bases in between. Germline assignment: CDR1 SQVTM and CDR2 ANQGSEA. This CDR3 has 14 residues. Here the CDR3 DNA reads TGCAGCGTGGGACTCCGGGACGGAGGAACTGAAGCTTTCTTT. As protein: CSVGLRDGGTEAFF.

This clonotype was detected ten times or more. The chain uses TRBV20-1 and TRBJ2-7, with TRBD2 matching over 11 bases. The CDR3 extends over 17 amino acids. The germline V gene encodes CDR1 DFQATT and CDR2 SNEGSKA (reference sequence). V shed 6 bases and J 0 bases; nucleotides not matched to a gene: 13. As DNA, the CDR3 is TGCAGTGCCATCCCTCCGGGACTAGCGGAGTTCTCCTACGAGCAGTACTTC. Translation: CSAIPPGLAEFSYEQYF.

This clonotype was observed a handful of times. This sequence joins TRBV6-2 or TRBV6-3 and TRBJ2-7; 8 positions agree with TRBD2. The CDR3 has 14 residues. V trimming: 2 bases; J trimming: 3 bases; junction bases outside the gene matches: 3. Germline CDR1 is MNHEY and CDR2 is SVGEGT. CDR3 sequence reads: CASSYGREDYEQYF. Written as DNA, the CDR3 is TGTGCCAGCAGTTACGGGCGGGAGGACTACGAGCAGTACTTC.

This clonotype was found many times. The chain employs TRBV27 and TRBJ2-3; D perhaps matches TRBD1 (5 bases). Trimming cost V 3 bases and J 2 bases, with 6 bases left between them. This CDR3 contains 13 residues. CDR1 is MNHEY and CDR2 is SMNVEV in the germline V gene (reference sequence). The CDR3 DNA reads TGTGCCAGCAGTTTGGGGCTCACAGATACGCAGTATTTT. Amino acid sequence: CASSLGLTDTQYF.

This clonotype was counted at least ten times. This chain joins TRBV29-1 and TRBJ1-2; D gene unclear. Trimming pared 3 bases from V and 3 bases from J, leaving 14 bases between. Germline CDR1 and CDR2: SQVTM and ANQGSEA. The CDR3 is 14 residues long. CDR3 DNA sequence: TGCAGCGTTGACAGGATAGGGCAAGACTATGGCTACACCTTC. It translates to CSVDRIGQDYGYTF.

This clonotype occurred a few times. The CDR3 DNA follows: TGTGCCACCAGCAGAGTGGAGACAGGTATACCCGAGCAGTACTTC. This translates into CATSRVETGIPEQYF. The chain couples TRBV15 to TRBJ2-7; a possible D gene is TRBD1 (6 bases). Germline CDR1 and CDR2: LNHNV and YYDKDF (reference sequence). Trimming left V 1 base short and J 6 bases short, with 16 bases between. The CDR3 is made up of 15 amino acids.

This clonotype was observed many times. The chain has TRBV12-5 and TRBJ2-5; D is uncertain. CDR3 size: 14 residues. Germline V lookup: CDR1 LGHNT, CDR2 FRNRAP. V dropped 7 bases and J dropped 3 bases, with 15 bases sitting between them. The CDR3 DNA is TGTGCTAGTGCTCCCTCCGGTATCGAAGAGACCCAGTACTTC. Its translation: CASAPSGIEETQYF.

This clonotype was counted a few times. CDR3 nucleotide sequence: TGCAGCGTGAACACCGGGACAGCATCCTACGAGCAGTACTTC. It translates to CSVNTGTASYEQYF. The gene calls are TRBV29-1 and TRBJ2-7; 7 positions match TRBD1. The CDR3 covers 14 residues. The germline gives CDR1 SQVTM, CDR2 ANQGSEA. The V gene end was trimmed by 6 bases and the J gene end by 1 base; junction bases not matched to a gene: 9.

This chain joins TRBV25-1 and TRBJ2-1; unclear D gene. The CDR3 runs to 12 residues. Germline CDR1 MGHDK, CDR2 SYGVNS. V dropped 6 bases and J dropped 4 bases, with 7 bases sitting between them. CDR3 DNA: TGTGCCAGCAGCCAGTCGTACAATGAGCAGTTCTTC. This encodes CASSQSYNEQFF. Based on the CDR3 plus reference TRBV25-1 and TRBJ2-1, the full variable domain is EADIYQTPRYLVIGTGKKITLECSQTMGHDKMYWYQQDPGMELHLIHYSYGVNSTEKGDLSSESTVSRIRTEHFPLTLESARPSHTSQYLCASSQSYNEQFFGPGTRLTVL.

In this sample, this clonotype turned up a few times. The chain has TRBV28 and TRBJ1-5; no clear D gene. CDR3 length: 13 amino acids. Between the trimmed V and J ends, which lost 6 bases and 6 bases, there was a span of 12 bases. The germline gives CDR1 MDHEN, CDR2 SYDVKM. CDR3 coding DNA: TGTGCCAGCAGAGGCACCCCACCTCAGCCCCAGCATTTT. Translated: CASRGTPPQPQHF.

This clonotype was observed many times. This chain joins TRBV29-1 and TRBJ1-1, with D uncertain. Trimming removed 3 bases from V and 10 bases from J, with 9 bases in between. The length of the CDR3 is 10 residues. The germline CDR1 and CDR2 sequences are SQVTM and ANQGSEA. This chain's CDR3 is CSVDLLSAFF. The CDR3 coding sequence is TGCAGCGTTGACCTGTTGTCAGCTTTCTTT.